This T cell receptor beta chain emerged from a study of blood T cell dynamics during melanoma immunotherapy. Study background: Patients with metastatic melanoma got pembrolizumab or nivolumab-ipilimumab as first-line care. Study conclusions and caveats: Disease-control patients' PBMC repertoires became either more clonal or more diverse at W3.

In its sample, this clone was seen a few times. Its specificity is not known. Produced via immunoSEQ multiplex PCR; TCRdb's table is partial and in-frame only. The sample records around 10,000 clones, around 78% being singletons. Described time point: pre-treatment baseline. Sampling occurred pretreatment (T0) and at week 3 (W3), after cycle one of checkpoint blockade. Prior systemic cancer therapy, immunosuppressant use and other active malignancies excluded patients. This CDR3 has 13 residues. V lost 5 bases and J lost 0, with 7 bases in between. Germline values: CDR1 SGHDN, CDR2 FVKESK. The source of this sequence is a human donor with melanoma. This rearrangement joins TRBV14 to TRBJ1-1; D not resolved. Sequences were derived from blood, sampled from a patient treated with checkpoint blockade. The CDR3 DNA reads TGTGCCAGCAGCACGCAAATGAACACTGAAGCTTTCTTT. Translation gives CASSTQMNTEAFF. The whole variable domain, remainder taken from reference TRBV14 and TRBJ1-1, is EAGVTQFPSHSVIEKGQTVTLRCDPISGHDNLYWYRRVMGKEIKFLLHFVKESKQDESGMPNNRFLAERTGGTYSTLKVQPAELEDSGVYFCASSTQMNTEAFFGQGTRLTVV.